The rows below give T cell receptor beta chains drawn from one sample of a study of T-cell memory formation after mild COVID-19. MiXCR was run by TCRdb on the 5' RACE reads, yielding one entry per CDR3 protein. The profile covers 30,000 to 45,000 distinct CDR3 sequences, with about an eighth appearing a single time and 25% to 30% taken by the ten largest. Material for sequencing was PBMCs or a T cell subset sorted from them (not recorded which). The origin of the receptors is a man younger than 35 who had mild COVID-19 (a few samples of this study predate the infection). Cell type and time point are not known. Each CDR3 is given with its conserved first and last residue. The D gene is left open where the match is weak. The size field is filled for only some rows; it gives once, few, many or a size class.

CDR3 protein: CASSQDPSSYGYTF
CDR3 DNA: TGCGCCAGCAGCCAAGATCCCAGTTCCTATGGCTACACCTTC
CDR3 length: 14
V gene: TRBV4-1
D gene: -
clone size: many
J gene: TRBJ1-2

CDR3 protein: CASSGRDRGNPGANVLTF
CDR3 DNA: TGTGCCAGCAGCGGAAGGGACAGGGGGAACCCTGGGGCCAACGTCCTGACTTTC
CDR3 length: 18
V gene: TRBV7-9
D gene: TRBD1
clone size: many
J gene: TRBJ2-6

CDR3 protein: CSASSVGTEAFF
CDR3 DNA: TGCAGCGCGTCTAGCGTGGGCACTGAAGCTTTCTTT
CDR3 length: 12
V gene: TRBV29-1
D gene: -
clone size: -
J gene: TRBJ1-1

CDR3 protein: CASSAGVNRGYTF
CDR3 DNA: TGTGCCAGCAGCGCAGGAGTGAATCGGGGCTACACCTTC
CDR3 length: 13
V gene: TRBV11-2
D gene: -
clone size: many
J gene: TRBJ1-2

CDR3 protein: CASSLLGAGETQYF
CDR3 DNA: TGCGCCAGCAGCTTGTTGGGGGCCGGGGAGACCCAGTACTTC
CDR3 length: 14
V gene: TRBV5-1
D gene: -
clone size: many
J gene: TRBJ2-5

CDR3 protein: CASSSVSSYNEQFF
CDR3 DNA: TGTGCCAGCAGCTCGGTGAGCTCGTACAATGAGCAGTTCTTC
CDR3 length: 14
V gene: TRBV7-2
D gene: -
clone size: many
J gene: TRBJ2-1

CDR3 protein: CASSRGQGQGYTF
CDR3 DNA: TGTGCCAGCAGCCGGGGACAGGGTCAGGGCTACACCTTC
CDR3 length: 13
V gene: TRBV7-2
D gene: TRBD1
clone size: many
J gene: TRBJ1-2

CDR3 protein: CASSWRWDSPLHF
CDR3 DNA: TGTGCCAGCAGCTGGAGGTGGGATTCACCCCTCCACTTT
CDR3 length: 13
V gene: TRBV7-3
D gene: -
clone size: many
J gene: TRBJ1-6

CDR3 protein: CASSPPWSRLNGYTF
CDR3 DNA: TGTGCCAGCAGCCCACCGTGGAGTCGGTTGAATGGCTACACCTTC
CDR3 length: 15
V gene: TRBV7-2
D gene: -
clone size: many
J gene: TRBJ1-2

CDR3 protein: CSAQKGRAGGYEQYF
CDR3 DNA: TGCAGTGCCCAAAAGGGGAGAGCGGGAGGTTACGAGCAGTACTTC
CDR3 length: 15
V gene: TRBV20-1
D gene: TRBD2
clone size: -
J gene: TRBJ2-7

CDR3 protein: CASSVGLAGGVNTGELFF
CDR3 DNA: TGTGCCAGCAGCGTAGGGCTAGCGGGGGGAGTGAACACCGGGGAGCTGTTTTTT
CDR3 length: 18
V gene: TRBV9
D gene: TRBD2
clone size: many
J gene: TRBJ2-2

CDR3 protein: CASSPYTVVTLSF
CDR3 DNA: TGTGCCAGCAGCCCATACACCGTCGTAACACTCAGTTTC
CDR3 length: 13
V gene: TRBV7-8
D gene: -
clone size: many
J gene: TRBJ2-7

CDR3 protein: CASGLLSSNQPQHF
CDR3 DNA: TGTGCCAGCGGACTCCTGAGTAGCAATCAGCCCCAGCATTTT
CDR3 length: 14
V gene: TRBV28
D gene: -
clone size: many
J gene: TRBJ1-5

CDR3 protein: CASSQGGVQPQHF
CDR3 DNA: TGTGCCAGCAGCCAAGGTGGGGTTCAGCCCCAGCATTTT
CDR3 length: 13
V gene: TRBV3-1
D gene: -
clone size: few
J gene: TRBJ1-5

CDR3 protein: CASSQSETGSSYNEQFF
CDR3 DNA: TGCGCCAGCAGCCAATCTGAAACCGGTAGCTCCTACAATGAGCAGTTCTTC
CDR3 length: 17
V gene: TRBV4-3
D gene: -
clone size: few
J gene: TRBJ2-1

CDR3 protein: CASSLVGGELFF
CDR3 DNA: TGTGCCAGCAGCTTAGTTGGCGGGGAGCTGTTTTTT
CDR3 length: 12
V gene: TRBV7-2
D gene: -
clone size: many
J gene: TRBJ2-2

CDR3 protein: CASSLDLGGGQTQYF
CDR3 DNA: TGTGCCAGCAGCTTAGATCTCGGAGGAGGGCAGACCCAGTACTTC
CDR3 length: 15
V gene: TRBV11-2
D gene: -
clone size: many
J gene: TRBJ2-5

CDR3 protein: CASSLVYRETQYF
CDR3 DNA: TGTGCCAGCAGTTTAGTGTATCGGGAGACCCAGTACTTC
CDR3 length: 13
V gene: TRBV25-1
D gene: -
clone size: many
J gene: TRBJ2-5

CDR3 protein: CASSLWTGGFTDTQYF
CDR3 DNA: TGCGCCAGCAGCTTGTGGACAGGGGGCTTCACAGATACGCAGTATTTT
CDR3 length: 16
V gene: TRBV5-1
D gene: TRBD1
clone size: -
J gene: TRBJ2-3

CDR3 protein: CASSLRGGSNTGELFF
CDR3 DNA: TGTGCCAGCAGCTTAAGGGGGGGCTCGAACACCGGGGAGCTGTTTTTT
CDR3 length: 16
V gene: TRBV7-3
D gene: -
clone size: medium-sized
J gene: TRBJ2-2

CDR3 protein: CSGSADQETQYF
CDR3 DNA: TGCAGCGGATCGGCCGACCAAGAGACCCAGTACTTC
CDR3 length: 12
V gene: TRBV29-1
D gene: -
clone size: -
J gene: TRBJ2-5

CDR3 protein: CASTLRSGGAGDTQYF
CDR3 DNA: TGTGCCAGCACTCTAAGGAGCGGGGGGGCCGGAGATACGCAGTATTTT
CDR3 length: 16
V gene: TRBV12-3/TRBV12-4
D gene: TRBD2
clone size: many
J gene: TRBJ2-3

CDR3 protein: CASSPLTGRNYGYTF
CDR3 DNA: TGTGCCAGCTCACCATTGACAGGGCGCAACTATGGCTACACCTTC
CDR3 length: 15
V gene: TRBV18
D gene: TRBD1
clone size: many
J gene: TRBJ1-2

CDR3 protein: CASSQSRSGNTIYF
CDR3 DNA: TGTGCCAGCAGCCAATCCCGCTCTGGAAACACCATATATTTT
CDR3 length: 14
V gene: TRBV16
D gene: -
clone size: many
J gene: TRBJ1-3

CDR3 protein: CASSFGDSSYEQYF
CDR3 DNA: TGTGCCAGCAGCTTCGGGGACAGCTCCTACGAGCAGTACTTC
CDR3 length: 14
V gene: TRBV7-2
D gene: TRBD1
clone size: many
J gene: TRBJ2-7

CDR3 protein: CASSYTTGGSGNTIYF
CDR3 DNA: TGTGCCAGCAGCTATACGACAGGGGGCTCTGGAAACACCATATATTTT
CDR3 length: 16
V gene: TRBV7-2
D gene: TRBD1
clone size: many
J gene: TRBJ1-3

CDR3 protein: CATSDPGSRRELFF
CDR3 DNA: TGTGCCACCAGTGATCCCGGGTCCCGGAGGGAGCTGTTTTTT
CDR3 length: 14
V gene: TRBV24-1
D gene: -
clone size: many
J gene: TRBJ2-2

CDR3 protein: CASGDRALTDTQYF
CDR3 DNA: TGCGCCAGCGGGGATCGGGCCCTCACAGATACGCAGTATTTT
CDR3 length: 14
V gene: TRBV5-1
D gene: -
clone size: many
J gene: TRBJ2-3

CDR3 protein: CASSRTIIKGSGYTF
CDR3 DNA: TGTGCCAGCAGTCGCACGATCATCAAGGGAAGTGGCTACACCTTC
CDR3 length: 15
V gene: TRBV6-5
D gene: -
clone size: many
J gene: TRBJ1-2

CDR3 protein: CASSPTTSTDTQYF
CDR3 DNA: TGTGCCAGCAGCCCCACGACGTCGACAGATACGCAGTATTTT
CDR3 length: 14
V gene: TRBV7-2
D gene: -
clone size: many
J gene: TRBJ2-3

CDR3 protein: CASSLQGGGNSPLHF
CDR3 DNA: TGTGCCAGCAGCTTACAGGGTGGCGGGAATTCACCCCTCCACTTT
CDR3 length: 15
V gene: TRBV7-3
D gene: -
clone size: -
J gene: TRBJ1-6

CDR3 protein: CASSQTLAKNIQYF
CDR3 DNA: TGTGCCAGCAGTCAGACACTAGCCAAAAACATTCAGTACTTC
CDR3 length: 14
V gene: TRBV6-2/TRBV6-3
D gene: -
clone size: many
J gene: TRBJ2-4

CDR3 protein: CSAVRGRTYGYTF
CDR3 DNA: TGCAGCGCTGTACGGGGGAGAACTTATGGCTACACCTTC
CDR3 length: 13
V gene: TRBV29-1
D gene: -
clone size: many
J gene: TRBJ1-2

CDR3 protein: CASTDLMDGGLVSLHF
CDR3 DNA: TGCGCCAGCACCGACCTTATGGACGGAGGATTAGTTTCCCTCCACTTT
CDR3 length: 16
V gene: TRBV5-1
D gene: -
clone size: many
J gene: TRBJ1-6

CDR3 protein: CASSLWYEQFF
CDR3 DNA: TGTGCCAGCAGCTTGTGGTATGAGCAGTTCTTC
CDR3 length: 11
V gene: TRBV6-2/TRBV6-3
D gene: -
clone size: many
J gene: TRBJ2-1

CDR3 protein: CASSLPDKKLFF
CDR3 DNA: TGTGCCAGCAGTCTCCCGGACAAAAAACTGTTTTTT
CDR3 length: 12
V gene: TRBV12-3/TRBV12-4
D gene: -
clone size: many
J gene: TRBJ1-4

CDR3 protein: CASSLSVGIDTEAFF
CDR3 DNA: TGCGCCAGCAGCCTCAGTGTGGGGATCGACACTGAAGCTTTCTTT
CDR3 length: 15
V gene: TRBV4-3
D gene: -
clone size: many
J gene: TRBJ1-1

CDR3 protein: CASSSLTSGGISYEQYF
CDR3 DNA: TGTGCCAGCAGTTCCCTCACTAGCGGGGGGATTTCCTACGAGCAGTACTTC
CDR3 length: 17
V gene: TRBV6-2/TRBV6-3
D gene: TRBD2
clone size: medium-sized
J gene: TRBJ2-7

CDR3 protein: CASSSRVGGLAINEQFF
CDR3 DNA: TGTGCCAGCAGCTCTCGGGTAGGGGGACTAGCTATCAATGAGCAGTTCTTC
CDR3 length: 17
V gene: TRBV5-5
D gene: TRBD2
clone size: -
J gene: TRBJ2-1

CDR3 protein: CASSVVGGQSETQYF
CDR3 DNA: TGTGCCAGCAGCGTAGTCGGGGGGCAGTCGGAGACCCAGTACTTC
CDR3 length: 15
V gene: TRBV9
D gene: -
clone size: many
J gene: TRBJ2-5

CDR3 protein: CASSSRGSGANVLTF
CDR3 DNA: TGTGCCAGTAGCAGCAGGGGTTCTGGGGCCAACGTCCTGACTTTC
CDR3 length: 15
V gene: TRBV19
D gene: -
clone size: many
J gene: TRBJ2-6

CDR3 protein: CASEGQAGGETQYF
CDR3 DNA: TGTGCCAGCGAGGGGCAGGCCGGGGGGGAGACCCAGTACTTC
CDR3 length: 14
V gene: TRBV7-2
D gene: TRBD2
clone size: many
J gene: TRBJ2-5